This entry lists 26 T cell receptor beta chains sequenced from one sample in a study of T cell clones after liver transplantation. Some clones are missing from TCRdb's copy, which holds only in-frame ones; the method was immunoSEQ multiplex PCR. Of more than 20,000 clones listed, about 94% are singletons. The sample here was CD8+ T cells from blood, taken approximately 27 months after liver transplant. The receptors here all came from a human patient who received a liver transplant. Some T cells may be the graft donor's.

The gene calls are TRBV25-1 and TRBJ2-1; 7 nucleotides match TRBD2. This CDR3 has 12 residues. Germline values: CDR1 MGHDK, CDR2 SYGVNS. Trimming at V came to 5 bases and at J to 9 bases, leaving 4 bases not matched to a gene. The DNA of the CDR3 is TGTGCCAGCAGTCGGACTAGTGTTGAGCAGTTCTTC. This encodes CASSRTSVEQFF.

This sequence joins TRBV27 and TRBJ1-2; TRBD1 is a possible D gene (5 bases). CDR3 size: 14 residues. Germline V CDR1 and CDR2: MNHEY, SMNVEV (reference sequence). The V gene lost 5 bases and the J gene lost 6 bases, with 16 bases spanning the gap. The DNA of the CDR3 is TGTGCCAGCAGTCCGGCGGCAGGGAGAAATGGCTACACCTTC. Its translation is CASSPAAGRNGYTF.

V is TRBV28 and J is TRBJ2-1; D might be TRBD1 (6 bases). CDR1 and CDR2 (germline): MDHEN, SYDVKM. Trimming took off 5 bases at V and 12 bases at J, with 14 bases between the two ends. This CDR3 region has 12 residues. The CDR3 DNA is TGTGCCAGCAGTGATCAGGGGTTCGGGCAGTTCTTC. It translates to CASSDQGFGQFF.

J is TRBJ2-7 and V is TRBV4-1, with 9 bases fitting TRBD1. Germline lookup yields CDR1 MGHRA and CDR2 YSYEKL. This CDR3 spans 15 amino acids. V gave up 6 bases and J gave up 2 bases; unmatched junction bases: 8. The DNA of the CDR3 is TGCGCCAGCAGGGAGCGGGACAGGGATGCCTACGAGCAGTACTTC. Translated, it gives CASRERDRDAYEQYF.

CDR3 amino acids: CASSSRGGLYNEQFF. The CDR3 DNA sequence: TGTGCCAGCAGCTCAAGAGGGGGACTCTACAATGAGCAGTTCTTC. The chain couples TRBV7-3 to TRBJ2-1; D could derive from TRBD1 or TRBD2 (6 bases each). Germline CDR1 reads SGHTA; CDR2 reads FQGTGA. The CDR3 sequence is 15 residues long. V was cut by 4 bases and J by 3 bases, with 13 bases left in between.

V is TRBV6-1 and J is TRBJ2-7; 7 bases are a match to TRBD1. Germline V CDR1 and CDR2: MNHNS, SASEGT. J lost 4 bases, V lost 2 bases, and 5 bases had no gene match. This CDR3 region has 14 residues. The CDR3 protein is CASSEYRGGYEQYF. The CDR3, as DNA: TGTGCCAGCAGTGAATACAGGGGTGGGTACGAGCAGTACTTC.

The rearrangement joins TRBV5-1 to TRBJ2-7; D is possibly TRBD2 (5 bases). The CDR3 is 14 amino acids. V gave up 2 bases and J gave up 2 bases, with 11 bases separating them. CDR1 SGHRS and CDR2 YFSETQ come from the germline V gene. Here the CDR3 reads CASSFGLPTYEQYF. The CDR3 nucleotides are TGCGCCAGCAGCTTTGGACTGCCGACCTACGAGCAGTACTTC.

The rearrangement uses TRBV11-3 and TRBJ1-2; D gene unclear. Germline values: CDR1 SGHNT, CDR2 YENEEA. V gave up 2 bases and J gave up 4 bases, with 8 bases separating them. This CDR3 is built from 13 residues. CDR3 amino acids: CASSLTNLYGYTF. CDR3 coding DNA: TGTGCCAGCAGCTTAACGAACCTCTATGGCTACACCTTC.

This clone was detected only a few times. The gene calls are TRBV10-2 and TRBJ2-7; D is unclear. CDR3 length equals 14 residues. V lost 3 bases, J lost 2 bases, and 11 bases lay in between. The V gene's germline CDR1 is WSHSY and CDR2 SAAADI. CDR3 protein: CASSDGQDPYEQYF. The CDR3 DNA follows: TGCGCCAGCAGTGACGGGCAGGACCCCTACGAGCAGTACTTC.

The chain is built from TRBV27 and TRBJ2-4; 7 nucleotides match TRBD1. There are 18 residues in the CDR3. V shed 6 bases, J shed 0 bases, and the junction held 14 bases outside the gene matches. CDR1 is MNHEY, CDR2 SMNVEV, per germline (reference sequence). As DNA, the CDR3 is TGTGCCAGCAGCCCGCACGGCCAGGGGGTTATAGCCAAAAACATTCAGTACTTC. Translated: CASSPHGQGVIAKNIQYF.

The gene calls are TRBV5-6 and TRBJ2-7; D unresolved. The V gene's germline CDR1 is SGHDT and CDR2 YYEEEE. Trimming shortened V by 3 bases and J by 3 bases, and 10 bases separated the two germline ends. This CDR3 is built from 13 residues. DNA for the CDR3: TGTGCCAGCAGCTCAGGCCTAGACTACGAGCAGTACTTC. Its protein is CASSSGLDYEQYF. The variable domain in full, with the rest retrieved from reference TRBV5-6 and TRBJ2-7, is DAGVTQSPTHLIKTRGQQVTLRCSPKSGHDTVSWYQQALGQGPQFIFQYYEEEERQRGNFPDRFSGHQFPNYSSELNVNALLLGDSALYLCASSSGLDYEQYFGPGTRLTVT.

V usage is TRBV5-1 and J usage is TRBJ2-7; D might be TRBD1 (6 bases). V lost 3 bases and J lost 0, with 13 bases in between. Germline V gene lookup returns CDR1 SGHRS and CDR2 YFSETQ. CDR3 length equals 15 residues. The CDR3 coding sequence is TGCGCCAGCAGCTCCGAGGACAGAGTCTCCTACGAGCAGTACTTC. It is translated as CASSSEDRVSYEQYF.

This clone has just one count. This chain links TRBV9 with TRBJ2-1; no reliable D call. The CDR3 has 17 amino acids. Germline V gene data show CDR1 as SGDLS and CDR2 as YYNGEE. Deletions cut 1 base from V and 5 bases from J, with 19 bases between. The CDR3 region has the DNA TGTGCCAGCAGCGTATTTCGGACGGTAAGGAACGACAATGAGCAGTTCTTC. Translation: CASSVFRTVRNDNEQFF.

V is TRBV5-1 and J is TRBJ2-1; D remains ambiguous. Trimming stripped 4 bases from V and 0 bases from J, with 14 bases between. This CDR3 has 16 amino acids. Germline CDR1 and CDR2: SGHRS and YFSETQ. The CDR3 DNA is TGCGCCAGCAGCCAAACGGCAGAAGCCTCCTACAATGAGCAGTTCTTC. It specifies CASSQTAEASYNEQFF. The complete variable domain, with remaining parts taken from reference TRBV5-1 and TRBJ2-1, reads KAGVTQTPRYLIKTRGQQVTLSCSPISGHRSVSWYQQTPGQGLQFLFEYFSETQRNKGNFPGRFSGRQFSNSRSEMNVSTLELGDSALYLCASSQTAEASYNEQFFGPGTRLTVL.

The chain recombines TRBV27 with TRBJ1-6; maybe TRBD1 (5 bases). The CDR3 contains 13 residues. Trimming left V 4 bases short and J 13 bases short, with 14 bases between. Germline V CDR1 and CDR2: MNHEY, SMNVEV (reference sequence). CDR3 protein: CASSSAGFRPLHF. The CDR3 DNA is TGTGCCAGCAGTTCCGCAGGGTTCAGGCCCCTCCACTTT.

V usage is TRBV9 and J usage is TRBJ2-7; 9 nucleotides match TRBD1. This CDR3 has 12 residues. In germline, CDR1 is SGDLS, CDR2 YYNGEE. V lost 3 bases, J lost 7 bases, and 2 bases stayed unmatched. The CDR3 spells CASSATGGEQYF. The DNA for the CDR3 is TGTGCCAGCAGCGCGACAGGGGGGGAGCAGTACTTC.

J is TRBJ1-2 and V is TRBV2, with a tentative D call TRBD1 (6 bases). The CDR3 has 12 amino acids. Germline V gives CDR1 SNHLY, CDR2 FYNNEI. The germline V and J ends were trimmed by 8 bases and 4 bases, with 11 bases remaining between them. Written as DNA, the CDR3 is TGTGCCAGCCCCGACAGGAGCTATGGCTACACCTTC. It is translated as CASPDRSYGYTF.

In this sample, this clone turned up once. This chain joins TRBV6-6 and TRBJ2-1; 13 bases map to TRBD2. Germline lookup yields CDR1 MNHNY and CDR2 SVGAGI (reference sequence). V gave up 7 bases and J gave up 5 bases; unmatched junction bases: 2. The CDR3 has 14 residues. This chain's CDR3 is CASTLAGGHNEQFF. The CDR3 DNA reads as TGTGCCAGCACACTAGCGGGAGGGCACAATGAGCAGTTCTTC.

V usage is TRBV7-6 and J usage is TRBJ1-2; D perhaps matches TRBD1 (6 bases). Germline CDR1 and CDR2: SGHVS and FNYEAQ. This CDR3 has 17 amino acids. V lost 5 bases and J lost 6, with 25 bases in between. CDR3 sequence (DNA): TGTGCCAGCAGCCCGCCCCCAGGGGCCCAGGGACTAGATGGCTACACCTTC. This sequence encodes CASSPPPGAQGLDGYTF.

This chain uses TRBV27 with TRBJ2-5, with 9 bases lining up with TRBD2. From germline, CDR1 is MNHEY and CDR2 SMNVEV (reference sequence). This CDR3 spans 16 amino acids. V trimming: 5 bases; J trimming: 2 bases; junction bases outside the gene matches: 9. For the CDR3, the DNA is TGTGCCAGCAGTCCCCAACGACTAGCGGTTCAAGAGACCCAGTACTTC. It codes for CASSPQRLAVQETQYF.

This clone was counted only a few times. The genes are TRBV27 and TRBJ2-7, with D possibly being TRBD2 (5 bases). Germline V gives CDR1 MNHEY, CDR2 SMNVEV (reference sequence). Trimming cost V 2 bases and J 3 bases, with 11 bases left between them. The CDR3 contains 14 residues. CDR3 sequence: CASSLLGKNYEQYF. The CDR3 DNA sequence: TGTGCCAGCAGTTTACTCGGGAAAAACTACGAGCAGTACTTC.

The chain uses TRBV9 and TRBJ2-7; 8 nucleotides agree with TRBD2. After removal of 2 bases from V and 3 bases from J, the junction contained 1 base not matched to a gene. From germline, CDR1 is SGDLS and CDR2 YYNGEE. The CDR3 covers 13 residues. CDR3 sequence (DNA): TGTGCCAGCAGCGTGGGACTAGGCTACGAGCAGTACTTC. It codes for CASSVGLGYEQYF.

The rearrangement uses TRBV18 and TRBJ1-5, with D perhaps TRBD1 (6 bases). Germline assignment: CDR1 KGHSH and CDR2 LQKENI. The CDR3 consists of 16 residues. V lost 5 bases to trimming and J lost 7 bases, with 21 bases between them. As DNA, the CDR3 is TGTGCCAGCTCAGCTGCGGGACACCCGGGGAAGCAGCCCCAGCATTTT. This sequence encodes CASSAAGHPGKQPQHF.

V gene TRBV10-2 combines with J gene TRBJ2-2; a weak D match, TRBD2 (6 bases). CDR3 length: 15 residues. With 4 bases removed from V and 2 bases from J, the gap between germline ends came to 11 bases. Germline V gene sequence: CDR1 WSHSY, CDR2 SAAADI. For the CDR3, the DNA is TGCGCCAGCAGTGCCGGGACTCTAAACACCGGGGAGCTGTTTTTT. Its translation is CASSAGTLNTGELFF.

The chain couples TRBV4-3 to TRBJ2-7, with 8 nucleotides matching TRBD1. Germline V gene sequence: CDR1 LGHNA, CDR2 YSLEER. V was pared by 2 bases and J by 7 bases, with 13 bases of the junction left unmatched. The CDR3 is made up of 16 amino acids. The CDR3 loop reads CASSQTVTGELQEQYF. CDR3 in DNA: TGCGCCAGCAGCCAAACTGTGACAGGGGAACTTCAAGAGCAGTACTTC.

This clone was detected only once. The DNA for the CDR3 is TGCGCCAGCAGCCAAGATCAGGCTATAGATACGCAGTATTTT. Encoded protein: CASSQDQAIDTQYF. This rearrangement joins TRBV4-1 to TRBJ2-3; D is ambiguous. Germline lookup yields CDR1 MGHRA and CDR2 YSYEKL. V was shortened by 0 bases and J by 5 bases, with 9 bases between the two germline ends. The CDR3 contains 14 residues.